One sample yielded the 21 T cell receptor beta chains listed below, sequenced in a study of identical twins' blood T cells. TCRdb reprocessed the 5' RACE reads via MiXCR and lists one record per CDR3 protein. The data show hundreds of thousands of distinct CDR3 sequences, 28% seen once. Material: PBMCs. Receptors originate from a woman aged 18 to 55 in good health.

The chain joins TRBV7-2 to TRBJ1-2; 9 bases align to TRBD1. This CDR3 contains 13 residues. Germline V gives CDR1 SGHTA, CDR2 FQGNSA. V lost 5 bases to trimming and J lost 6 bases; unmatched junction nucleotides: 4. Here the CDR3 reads CASSPDRGDGYTF. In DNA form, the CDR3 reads TGTGCCAGCAGCCCGGACAGGGGTGATGGCTACACCTTC.

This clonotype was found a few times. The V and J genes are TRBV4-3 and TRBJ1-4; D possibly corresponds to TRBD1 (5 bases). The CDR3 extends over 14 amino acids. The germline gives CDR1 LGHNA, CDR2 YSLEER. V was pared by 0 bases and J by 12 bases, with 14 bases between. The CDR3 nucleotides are TGCGCCAGCAGCCAAGATTGGGGCCTTGGAGAACTGTTTTTT. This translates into CASSQDWGLGELFF.

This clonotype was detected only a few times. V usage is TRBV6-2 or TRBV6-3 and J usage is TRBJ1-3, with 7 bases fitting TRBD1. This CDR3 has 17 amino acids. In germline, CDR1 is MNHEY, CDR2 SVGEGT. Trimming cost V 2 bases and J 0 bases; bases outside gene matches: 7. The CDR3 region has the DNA TGTGCCAGCAGTTACCCAAGGACAGGTCTCTCTGGAAACACCATATATTTT. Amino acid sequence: CASSYPRTGLSGNTIYF.

The CDR3 DNA follows: TGTGCCAGCAGTTCGTATCGAGGTAGGGACGGGAACACTGAAGCTTTCTTT. This sequence encodes CASSSYRGRDGNTEAFF. The chain joins TRBV12-3 or TRBV12-4 to TRBJ1-1; possibly TRBD1 for D (5 bases). This CDR3 region has 17 residues. V lost 4 bases and J lost 1, with 19 bases in between.

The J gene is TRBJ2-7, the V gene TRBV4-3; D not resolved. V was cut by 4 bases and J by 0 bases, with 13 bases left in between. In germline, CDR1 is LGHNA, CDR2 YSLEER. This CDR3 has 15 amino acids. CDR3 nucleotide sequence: TGCGCCAGCAGCCCCAGCTTAACGAGCTCCTACGAGCAGTACTTC. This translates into CASSPSLTSSYEQYF.

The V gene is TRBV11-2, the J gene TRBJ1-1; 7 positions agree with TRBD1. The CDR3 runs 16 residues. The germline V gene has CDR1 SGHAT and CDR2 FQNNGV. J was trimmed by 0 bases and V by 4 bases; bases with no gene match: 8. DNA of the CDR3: TGTGCCAGCAGCTCCCCGGACAGGCCCATGAACACTGAAGCTTTCTTT. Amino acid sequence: CASSSPDRPMNTEAFF.

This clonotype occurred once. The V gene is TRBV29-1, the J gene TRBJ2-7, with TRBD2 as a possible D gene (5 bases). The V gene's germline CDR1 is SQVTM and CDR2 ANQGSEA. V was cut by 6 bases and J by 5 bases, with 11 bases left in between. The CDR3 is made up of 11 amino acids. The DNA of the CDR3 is TGCAGCGTCCCGTGGGGAGACGAGCAGTACTTC. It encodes CSVPWGDEQYF.

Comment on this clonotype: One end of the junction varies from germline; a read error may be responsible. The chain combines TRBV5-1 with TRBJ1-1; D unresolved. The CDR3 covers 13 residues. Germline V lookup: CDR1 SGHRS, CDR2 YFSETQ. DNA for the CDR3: TGCGCCAGCACCAAAGAGAGCAACACTGAATCTTTCTTT. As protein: CASTKESNTESFF. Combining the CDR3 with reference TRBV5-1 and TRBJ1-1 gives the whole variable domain KAGVTQTPRYLIKTRGQQVTLSCSPISGHRSVSWYQQTPGQGLQFLFEYFSETQRNKGNFPGRFSGRQFSNSRSEMNVSTLELGDSALYLCASTKESNTESFFGQGTRLTVV.

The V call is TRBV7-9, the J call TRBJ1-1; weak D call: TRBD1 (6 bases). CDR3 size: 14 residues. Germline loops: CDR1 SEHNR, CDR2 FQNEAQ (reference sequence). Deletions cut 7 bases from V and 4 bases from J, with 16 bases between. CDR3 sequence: CASTLNRVPTEAFF. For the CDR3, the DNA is TGTGCCAGCACCCTTAACAGGGTGCCCACTGAAGCTTTCTTT.

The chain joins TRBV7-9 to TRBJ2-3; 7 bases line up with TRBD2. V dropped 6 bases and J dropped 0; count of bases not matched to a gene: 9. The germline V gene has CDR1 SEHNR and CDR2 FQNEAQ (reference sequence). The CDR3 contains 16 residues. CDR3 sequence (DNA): TGTGCCAGCAGACCTCCTAGCGGTCCTAGCACAGATACGCAGTATTTT. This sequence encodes CASRPPSGPSTDTQYF.

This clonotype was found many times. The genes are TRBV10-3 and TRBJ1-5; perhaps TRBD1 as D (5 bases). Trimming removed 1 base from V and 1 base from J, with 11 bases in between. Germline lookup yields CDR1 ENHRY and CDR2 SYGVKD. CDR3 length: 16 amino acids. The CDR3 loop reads CAISEYRLTSNQPQHF. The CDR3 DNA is TGTGCCATCAGTGAGTACAGGTTAACCAGCAATCAGCCCCAGCATTTT.

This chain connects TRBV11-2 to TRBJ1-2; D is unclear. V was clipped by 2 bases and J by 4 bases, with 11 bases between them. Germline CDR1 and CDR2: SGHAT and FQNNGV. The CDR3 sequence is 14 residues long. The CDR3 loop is CASSLSRHSYGYTF. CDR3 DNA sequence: TGTGCCAGCAGCTTAAGCAGACACAGCTATGGCTACACCTTC.

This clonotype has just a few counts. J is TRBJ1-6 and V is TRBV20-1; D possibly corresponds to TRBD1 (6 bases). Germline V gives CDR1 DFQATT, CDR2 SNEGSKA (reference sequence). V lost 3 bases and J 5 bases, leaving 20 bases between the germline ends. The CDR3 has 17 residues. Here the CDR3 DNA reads TGCAGTGCTAGCTTATCGGTCGGAAGGGGGGATAATTCACCCCTCCACTTT. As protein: CSASLSVGRGDNSPLHF.

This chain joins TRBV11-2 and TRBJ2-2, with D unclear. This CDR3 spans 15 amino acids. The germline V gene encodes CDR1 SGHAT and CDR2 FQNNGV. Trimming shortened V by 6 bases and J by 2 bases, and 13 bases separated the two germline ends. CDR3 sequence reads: CASRSDRINTGELFF. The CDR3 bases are TGTGCCAGCAGATCGGACCGAATTAACACCGGGGAGCTGTTTTTT.

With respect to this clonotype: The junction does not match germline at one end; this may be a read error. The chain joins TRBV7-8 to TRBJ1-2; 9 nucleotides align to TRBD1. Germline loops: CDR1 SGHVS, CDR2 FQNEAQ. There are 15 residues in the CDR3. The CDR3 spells CASSVDGTGLYGHTF. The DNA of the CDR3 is TGTGCCAGCAGCGTCGATGGGACAGGGCTCTATGGCCACACCTTC.

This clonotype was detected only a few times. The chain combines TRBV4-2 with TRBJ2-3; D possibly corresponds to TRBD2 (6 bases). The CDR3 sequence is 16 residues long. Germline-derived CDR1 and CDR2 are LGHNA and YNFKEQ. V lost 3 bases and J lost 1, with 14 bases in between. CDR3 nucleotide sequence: TGTGCCAGCAGCCAGGCCCTAGCGTATCGCACAGATACGCAGTATTTT. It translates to CASSQALAYRTDTQYF.

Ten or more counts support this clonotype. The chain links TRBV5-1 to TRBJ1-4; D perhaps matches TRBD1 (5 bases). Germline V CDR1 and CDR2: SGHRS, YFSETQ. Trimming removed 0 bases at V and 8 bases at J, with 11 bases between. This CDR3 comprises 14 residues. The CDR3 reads CASSLAGTEEKLFF. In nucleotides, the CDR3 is TGCGCCAGCAGCTTGGCGGGGACCGAGGAAAAACTGTTTTTT.

This CDR3 reads CSAGEGELFF. In DNA, the CDR3 is TGCAGCGCCGGAGAGGGGGAGCTGTTTTTT. This chain joins TRBV29-1 and TRBJ2-2; D gene ambiguous. The CDR3 loop spans 10 amino acids. CDR1 is SQVTM, CDR2 ANQGSEA, per germline. Trimming shortened V by 7 bases and J by 8 bases, and 8 bases separated the two germline ends.

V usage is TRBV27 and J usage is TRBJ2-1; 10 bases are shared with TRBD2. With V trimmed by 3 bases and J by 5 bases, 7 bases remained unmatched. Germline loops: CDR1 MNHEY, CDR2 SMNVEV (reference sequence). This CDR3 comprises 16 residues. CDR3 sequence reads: CASSFARTSGNNEQFF. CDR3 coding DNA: TGTGCCAGCAGTTTTGCCCGGACTAGCGGTAACAATGAGCAGTTCTTC.

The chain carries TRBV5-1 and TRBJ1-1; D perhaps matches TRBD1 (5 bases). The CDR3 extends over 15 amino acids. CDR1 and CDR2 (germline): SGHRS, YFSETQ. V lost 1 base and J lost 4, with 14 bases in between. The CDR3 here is CASSLFQGDFTEAFF. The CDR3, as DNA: TGCGCCAGCAGCTTGTTCCAGGGCGATTTCACTGAAGCTTTCTTT.

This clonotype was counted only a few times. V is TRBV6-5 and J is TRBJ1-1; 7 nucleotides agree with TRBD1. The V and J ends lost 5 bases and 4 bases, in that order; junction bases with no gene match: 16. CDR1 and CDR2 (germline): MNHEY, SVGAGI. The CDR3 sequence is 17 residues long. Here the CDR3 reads CASSRGRTGPKRTEAFF. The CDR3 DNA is TGTGCCAGCAGTCGAGGCAGGACAGGTCCCAAACGCACTGAAGCTTTCTTT.